A selection of T cell receptor beta chains follows, all from one sample in a study of cytomegalovirus exposure and HLA in healthy donors. Measured with immunoSEQ multiplex PCR; TCRdb has only the in-frame clones, and not every one. The data show about 120,000 clones, roughly 80% seen once. Material: PBMCs. Receptors were obtained from a middle-aged woman in good health and CMV-seropositive. Both conserved end residues are part of each CDR3. The D gene is left open where the match is weak. Clone size is stated in some rows and not others, as once, few, many or a class when expanded.

- | TRBD1 | TRBJ2-7 | TRBV4-3 | CASSQEGPGQGIYEQYF | TGCGCCAGCAGCCAAGAGGGCCCCGGACAGGGGATCTACGAGCAGTACTTC
- | TRBD1 | TRBJ2-1 | TRBV5-3 | CARSSDRGPLLLEQFF | TGTGCCAGAAGTTCCGACAGGGGACCCCTATTGCTAGAGCAGTTCTTC
- | - | TRBJ1-1 | TRBV6-1 | CASTPSGGRTEAFF | TGTGCCAGCACCCCCTCTGGGGGGAGAACTGAAGCTTTCTTT
once | TRBD2 | TRBJ2-2 | TRBV4-1 | CASSTLAGGELFF | TGCGCCAGCAGCACACTAGCGGGAGGGGAGCTGTTTTTT
once | - | TRBJ2-7 | TRBV11-2 | CASSLGNTGIYEQYF | TGTGCCAGCAGCCTGGGGAACACGGGAATCTACGAGCAGTACTTC
- | - | TRBJ2-2 | TRBV6-6 | CASSRLGGELFF | TGTGCCAGCAGCCGACTAGGCGGGGAGCTGTTTTTT
- | TRBD1 | TRBJ1-1 | TRBV4-1 | CASSQVFLGTGITEAFF | TGCGCCAGCAGCCAAGTCTTTCTCGGGACAGGGATCACTGAAGCTTTCTTT
- | TRBD1 | TRBJ2-7 | TRBV2 | CASLRTGDLRGEQYF | TGTGCCAGCCTAAGGACAGGGGATCTACGGGGGGAGCAGTACTTC
- | - | TRBJ1-4 | TRBV29-1 | CSFRHENEKLFF | TGCAGCTTCAGGCACGAAAATGAAAAACTGTTTTTT
- | TRBD2 | TRBJ2-1 | TRBV12-5 | CASGSTLAGEGSSYNEQFF | TGTGCTAGTGGTTCCACGCTAGCGGGAGAGGGGAGCTCCTACAATGAGCAGTTCTTC
- | TRBD2 | TRBJ2-1 | TRBV5-4 | CASSYRLAHEQFF | TGTGCCAGCAGCTACCGACTAGCGCATGAGCAGTTCTTC
- | TRBD1 | TRBJ1-3 | TRBV5-4 | CASSRTGSGNTIYF | TGTGCCAGCAGCCGGACAGGGTCTGGAAACACCATATATTTT
- | TRBD2 | TRBJ2-1 | TRBV30 | CAWRTSGRRGEQFF | TGTGCCTGGAGAACTAGCGGGCGAAGGGGTGAGCAGTTCTTC
- | - | TRBJ2-7 | TRBV7-2 | CASSSPGIAYEQYF | TGTGCCAGCAGCTCTCCGGGGATAGCCTACGAGCAGTACTTC
- | - | TRBJ2-7 | TRBV27 | CASSLSDTSYEQYF | TGTGCCAGCAGTTTATCGGACACCTCCTACGAGCAGTACTTC
- | - | TRBJ2-3 | TRBV5-1 | CASSSPGLTDTQYF | TGCGCCAGCAGCTCTCCGGGACTCACAGATACGCAGTATTTT
- | TRBD1 | TRBJ1-4 | TRBV30 | CAWSVGGWNEKLFF | TGTGCCTGGAGTGTAGGGGGCTGGAATGAAAAACTGTTTTTT
few | TRBD1 | TRBJ1-5 | TRBV13 | CASSLRGQGNQPQHF | TGTGCCAGCAGCTTAAGGGGACAGGGAAATCAGCCCCAGCATTTT
- | - | TRBJ1-2 | TRBV2 | CASSDRATYGYTF | TGTGCCAGCAGTGACAGGGCCACCTATGGCTACACCTTC
- | - | TRBJ2-7 | TRBV5-1 | CASSLGQDYEQYF | TGCGCCAGCAGCTTGGGACAGGACTACGAGCAGTACTTC